Each of the 26 T cell receptor beta chains below was sequenced from the same sample in a study of cytomegalovirus exposure and HLA in healthy donors. PCR used 60 Vbeta primers and 13 Jbeta primers. Sequencing used immunoSEQ multiplex PCR; TCRdb keeps in-frame clones, though not all of them. This sample has around 220,000 clones; about 83% occur once, and the top ten carry 15% to 18%. Sequencing input: PBMCs. These TCRs come from a man aged 40-50 years in good health and CMV-seronegative.

As to this clone: Relative to the germline gene, one junction end is altered; a read error may explain this. The chain employs TRBV5-1 and TRBJ2-7, with 9 bases that match TRBD1. The CDR3 is 14 amino acids. CDR1 is SGHRS and CDR2 is YFSETQ in the germline V gene. CDR3 sequence (DNA): TGCGCCAGCAGATTGGGACAGGGCAGCTACGAGCAGTACTTC. Its translation: CASRLGQGSYEQYF. Looking up the rest from reference TRBV5-1 and TRBJ2-7 gives the full variable domain: KAGVTQTPRYLIKTRGQQVTLSCSPISGHRSVSWYQQTPGQGLQFLFEYFSETQRNKGNFPGRFSGRQFSNSRSEMNVSTLELGDSALYLCASRLGQGSYEQYFGPGTRLTVT.

V and J are TRBV5-4 and TRBJ1-1; maybe TRBD1 (5 bases). The germline gives CDR1 SGHNT, CDR2 YYREEE (reference sequence). Trimming pared 4 bases from V and 4 bases from J, leaving 8 bases between. This CDR3 comprises 12 residues. In DNA, the CDR3 is TGTGCCAGCAGCCTTGACAGCACTGAAGCTTTCTTT. It is translated as CASSLDSTEAFF.

The chain links TRBV6-5 to TRBJ2-1, with TRBD1 as a possible D gene (6 bases). V was cut by 2 bases and J by 7 bases, with 12 bases left in between. Per the germline V gene, CDR1 is MNHEY and CDR2 is SVGAGI. The CDR3 is made up of 14 amino acids. In DNA, the CDR3 is TGTGCCAGCAGTTACGATGGGGGCCGGAATGAGCAGTTCTTC. This sequence encodes CASSYDGGRNEQFF.

As for this clone: Other DNA sequences in the same sample also yield this CDR3. This sequence joins TRBV2 and TRBJ2-1; 12 positions agree with TRBD2. Germline values: CDR1 SNHLY, CDR2 FYNNEI. The CDR3 consists of 14 residues. After removal of 4 bases from V and 9 bases from J, the junction contained 4 bases not matched to a gene. The CDR3 region is CASSVGTSGSEQFF. Written as DNA, the CDR3 is TGTGCCAGCAGTGTCGGGACTAGCGGGTCTGAGCAGTTCTTC. Combining the CDR3 with reference TRBV2 and TRBJ2-1 gives the whole variable domain EPEVTQTPSHQVTQMGQEVILRCVPISNHLYFYWYRQILGQKVEFLVSFYNNEISEKSEIFDDQFSVERPDGSNFTLKIRSTKLEDSAMYFCASSVGTSGSEQFFGPGTRLTVL.

This clone appeared a single time. The V and J genes are TRBV28 and TRBJ2-3; TRBD2 might be the D (5 bases). The CDR3 is 13 residues long. Germline V gives CDR1 MDHEN, CDR2 SYDVKM. V dropped 7 bases and J dropped 0 bases, with 8 bases sitting between them. CDR3 region: CASTGTSTDTQYF. The DNA of the CDR3 is TGTGCCAGCACGGGAACTAGCACAGATACGCAGTATTTT.

The V gene is TRBV7-6, the J gene TRBJ2-7; D is possibly TRBD1 (6 bases). V was clipped by 1 base and J by 2 bases, with 15 bases between them. Germline V gene sequence: CDR1 SGHVS, CDR2 FNYEAQ. The CDR3 is made up of 16 amino acids. CDR3 nucleotide sequence: TGTGCCAGCAGCTTAGGAGGAACAGGGCTAACCTACGAGCAGTACTTC. Protein sequence: CASSLGGTGLTYEQYF.

CDR3 nucleotides: TGTGCCAGCACTCGGACAGGTTCTCTCGATGAGCAGTTCTTC. This gives the protein CASTRTGSLDEQFF. V usage is TRBV5-8 and J usage is TRBJ2-1, with 7 bases identical to TRBD1. The V gene end was trimmed by 6 bases and the J gene end by 8 bases; junction bases not matched to a gene: 11. From germline, CDR1 is SGHTS and CDR2 YDEGEE. This CDR3 contains 14 residues.

The V gene is TRBV4-3, the J gene TRBJ2-7; TRBD1 matches 9 bases. There are 14 residues in the CDR3. V gave up 3 bases and J gave up 3 bases; unmatched junction bases: 3. The germline CDR1 and CDR2 sequences are LGHNA and YSLEER. Here the CDR3 DNA reads TGCGCCAGCAGCCAGCGGGACAGGGACTACGAGCAGTACTTC. Protein: CASSQRDRDYEQYF.

This rearrangement joins TRBV7-3 to TRBJ2-2; 8 bases align to TRBD1. CDR1 is SGHTA, CDR2 FQGTGA, per germline. There are 15 residues in the CDR3. V gave up 4 bases and J gave up 3 bases; unmatched junction bases: 4. CDR3: CASSSGQGYTGELFF. The DNA for the CDR3 is TGTGCCAGCAGCTCCGGACAGGGTTACACCGGGGAGCTGTTTTTT.

The chain carries TRBV6-5 and TRBJ2-7, with 12 positions matching TRBD1. The CDR3 length is 14 residues. V shed 6 bases, J shed 5 bases, and the junction held 5 bases outside the gene matches. Germline CDR1 is MNHEY and CDR2 is SVGAGI. The CDR3 spells CASRRDRGRHEQYF. The CDR3 coding sequence is TGTGCCAGCAGGAGGGACAGGGGGCGTCACGAGCAGTACTTC.

The gene calls are TRBV27 and TRBJ2-7, with a tentative D call TRBD1 (5 bases). The V gene's germline CDR1 is MNHEY and CDR2 SMNVEV (reference sequence). V gave up 5 bases and J gave up 0 bases, with 14 bases separating them. This CDR3 region has 15 residues. CDR3: CASSTTGGDSYEQYF. The CDR3 nucleotides are TGTGCCAGCAGTACTACAGGTGGAGACTCCTACGAGCAGTACTTC.

The genes are TRBV7-2 and TRBJ2-7; D uncertain. Germline loops: CDR1 SGHTA, CDR2 FQGNSA. CDR3 size: 12 residues. V was cut by 1 base and J by 5 bases, with 6 bases left in between. The CDR3 reads CASSLDTNEQYF. CDR3 bases: TGTGCCAGCAGCTTAGACACTAACGAGCAGTACTTC.

The table lists this clone with a few counts. The chain combines TRBV7-2 with TRBJ1-5; no clear D. This CDR3 spans 16 amino acids. V dropped 4 bases and J dropped 6 bases, with 19 bases sitting between them. Germline values: CDR1 SGHTA, CDR2 FQGNSA. CDR3 sequence reads: CASSSETLQAGQPQHF. The CDR3 DNA is TGTGCCAGCAGCTCCGAGACACTCCAAGCAGGTCAGCCCCAGCATTTT.

In this sample, this clone turned up a few times. This CDR3 is CASSFQVDTEAFF. The CDR3 DNA reads as TGTGCCAGCAGCTTTCAGGTGGACACTGAAGCTTTCTTT. This rearrangement joins TRBV7-3 to TRBJ1-1; no definite D call. Germline V CDR1 and CDR2: SGHTA, FQGTGA. V lost 3 bases and J lost 3, with 8 bases in between. This CDR3 has 13 amino acids.

This rearrangement joins TRBV11-2 to TRBJ2-7; no firm D call. This CDR3 has 16 residues. V was shortened by 1 base and J by 2 bases, with 15 bases between the two germline ends. The germline gives CDR1 SGHAT, CDR2 FQNNGV. In DNA, the CDR3 is TGTGCCAGCAGCTTAGTTGGCCAGATCCTCACCTACGAGCAGTACTTC. Protein sequence: CASSLVGQILTYEQYF.

The rearrangement links TRBV7-6 to TRBJ2-5; D remains unclear. This CDR3 has 12 residues. Germline loops: CDR1 SGHVS, CDR2 FNYEAQ. V was clipped by 1 base and J by 4 bases, with 4 bases between them. CDR3 region: CASSLVLETQYF. The CDR3 DNA follows: TGTGCCAGCAGCTTAGTTCTAGAGACCCAGTACTTC.

This chain uses TRBV4-1 with TRBJ2-5; weak D call: TRBD1 (5 bases). CDR1 and CDR2 (germline): MGHRA, YSYEKL. This CDR3 is 14 amino acids long. V lost 0 bases, J lost 5 bases, and 10 bases lay in between. This CDR3 reads CASSQDVGAETQYF. DNA for the CDR3: TGCGCCAGCAGCCAAGATGTAGGGGCGGAGACCCAGTACTTC.

In this sample, this clone turned up a few times. The chain is built from TRBV7-9 and TRBJ1-2, with D possibly matching TRBD1 (5 bases). V was shortened by 3 bases and J by 4 bases, with 21 bases between the two germline ends. CDR1 is SEHNR, CDR2 FQNEAQ, per germline (reference sequence). CDR3 size: 17 residues. The CDR3 nucleotides read TGTGCCAGCAGCTTGGGGGTACTCGGGTCGGAGGGCTATGGCTACACCTTC. The encoded protein is CASSLGVLGSEGYGYTF.

This chain uses TRBV27 with TRBJ2-1; TRBD2 might be the D (6 bases). The germline V gene encodes CDR1 MNHEY and CDR2 SMNVEV (reference sequence). CDR3 length equals 15 residues. Trimming took 4 bases from V and 0 from J, leaving 10 bases between them. CDR3 in amino acids: CASSYSGRSYNEQFF. CDR3 DNA: TGTGCCAGCAGTTATAGCGGACGCTCCTACAATGAGCAGTTCTTC.

This chain joins TRBV10-3 and TRBJ2-7; perhaps TRBD2 as D (6 bases). This CDR3 has 15 amino acids. Germline assignment: CDR1 ENHRY and CDR2 SYGVKD. The V and J ends lost 2 bases and 4 bases respectively, with 15 bases between them. CDR3 bases: TGTGCCATCAGTGAGCCGGGACTCCAACTTTACGAGCAGTACTTC. Translating gives CAISEPGLQLYEQYF.

This clone was found once. The chain combines TRBV5-1 with TRBJ2-5, with TRBD1 identical over 8 bases. The CDR3 sequence is 15 residues long. The J segment lost 5 bases and the V segment lost 1 base, leaving 7 bases of the junction unmatched. Germline V lookup: CDR1 SGHRS, CDR2 YFSETQ. CDR3 sequence: CASSLSRGRVETQYF. In nucleotides, the CDR3 is TGCGCCAGCAGCTTGAGCAGGGGGCGGGTGGAGACCCAGTACTTC. Full variable domain (missing parts from reference TRBV5-1 and TRBJ2-5): KAGVTQTPRYLIKTRGQQVTLSCSPISGHRSVSWYQQTPGQGLQFLFEYFSETQRNKGNFPGRFSGRQFSNSRSEMNVSTLELGDSALYLCASSLSRGRVETQYFGPGTRLLVL.

This chain connects TRBV2 to TRBJ1-5, with TRBD1 matching over 10 bases. Germline V gene data show CDR1 as SNHLY and CDR2 as FYNNEI. The ends lost 7 bases at V and 5 bases at J; junction bases unmatched: 8. This CDR3 has 15 residues. CDR3 amino acids: CASNQDRGSYQPQHF. CDR3 in DNA: TGTGCCAGCAATCAGGACAGGGGGAGCTATCAGCCCCAGCATTTT.

Comments on this clone: Germline and junction disagree at one end, which may indicate a read error. This rearrangement joins TRBV7-9 to TRBJ1-1, with a tentative D call TRBD1 (5 bases). Germline V gene data show CDR1 as SEHNR and CDR2 as FQNEAQ (reference sequence). This CDR3 is 15 amino acids long. The CDR3 is CSSSTAGKGYTEAFF. The CDR3 region has the DNA TGTTCCAGCAGCACTGCAGGGAAGGGGTACACTGAAGCTTTCTTT.

The chain has TRBV5-6 and TRBJ2-1, with 11 bases identical to TRBD1. V gave up 1 base and J gave up 6 bases; unmatched junction bases: 6. The germline CDR1 and CDR2 sequences are SGHDT and YYEEEE. The CDR3 is 16 amino acids. The CDR3 nucleotides are TGTGCCAGCAGCTTGTTTGGACAGGGGGCGATCAATGAGCAGTTCTTC. Protein product: CASSLFGQGAINEQFF.

The J gene is TRBJ1-4, the V gene TRBV9; 8 positions match TRBD1. Germline CDR1 reads SGDLS; CDR2 reads YYNGEE. With V trimmed by 0 bases and J by 6 bases, 4 bases remained unmatched. The CDR3 is 15 amino acids. As DNA, the CDR3 is TGTGCCAGCAGCGTAGCGGGACAGGTCGATGAAAAACTGTTTTTT. Translating gives CASSVAGQVDEKLFF.

The V gene is TRBV4-2, the J gene TRBJ1-6; 9 bases align to TRBD1. After removal of 3 bases from V and 10 bases from J, the junction contained 7 bases not matched to a gene. The CDR3 is 15 residues long. Germline CDR1 LGHNA, CDR2 YNFKEQ. CDR3 nucleotides: TGTGCCAGCAGCCAGTTACAGGGGGCTAGCTCACCCCTCCACTTT. Its translation is CASSQLQGASSPLHF.